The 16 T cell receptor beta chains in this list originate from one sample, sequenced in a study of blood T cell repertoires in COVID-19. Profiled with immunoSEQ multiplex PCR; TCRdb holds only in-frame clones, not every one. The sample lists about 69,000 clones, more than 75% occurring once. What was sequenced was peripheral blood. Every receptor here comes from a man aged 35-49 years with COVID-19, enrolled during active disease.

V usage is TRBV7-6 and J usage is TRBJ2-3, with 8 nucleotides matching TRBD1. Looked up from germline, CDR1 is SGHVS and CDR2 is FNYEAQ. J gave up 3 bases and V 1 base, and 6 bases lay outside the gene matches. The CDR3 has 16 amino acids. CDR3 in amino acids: CASSLGRTGLTDTQYF. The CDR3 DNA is TGTGCCAGCAGCTTAGGACGGACAGGGCTGACAGATACGCAGTATTTT.

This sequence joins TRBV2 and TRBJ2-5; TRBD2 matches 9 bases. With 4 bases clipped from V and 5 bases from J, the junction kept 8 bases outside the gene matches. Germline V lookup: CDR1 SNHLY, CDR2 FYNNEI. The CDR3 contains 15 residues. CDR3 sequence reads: CASSVKRGAWETQYF. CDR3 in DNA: TGTGCCAGCAGTGTCAAGCGGGGGGCCTGGGAGACCCAGTACTTC. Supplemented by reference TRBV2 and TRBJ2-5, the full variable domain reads EPEVTQTPSHQVTQMGQEVILRCVPISNHLYFYWYRQILGQKVEFLVSFYNNEISEKSEIFDDQFSVERPDGSNFTLKIRSTKLEDSAMYFCASSVKRGAWETQYFGPGTRLLVL.

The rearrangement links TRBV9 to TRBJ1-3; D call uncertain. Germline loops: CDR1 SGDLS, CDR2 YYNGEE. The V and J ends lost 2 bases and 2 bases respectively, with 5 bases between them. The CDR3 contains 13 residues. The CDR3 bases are TGTGCCAGCAGCGTCTTTCCTGGAAACACCATATATTTT. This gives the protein CASSVFPGNTIYF.

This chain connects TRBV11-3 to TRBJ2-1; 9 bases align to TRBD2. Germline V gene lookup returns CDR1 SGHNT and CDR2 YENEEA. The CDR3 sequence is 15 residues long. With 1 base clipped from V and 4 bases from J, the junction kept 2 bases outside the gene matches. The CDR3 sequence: CASSLASGEYNEQFF. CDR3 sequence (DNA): TGTGCCAGCAGCTTAGCTAGCGGGGAGTACAATGAGCAGTTCTTC.

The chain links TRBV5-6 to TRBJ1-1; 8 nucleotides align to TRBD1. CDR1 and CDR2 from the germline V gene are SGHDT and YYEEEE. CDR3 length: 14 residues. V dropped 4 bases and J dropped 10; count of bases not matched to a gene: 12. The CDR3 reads CASSEGDRRLRAFF. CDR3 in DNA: TGTGCCAGCAGCGAGGGGGACAGGAGGCTCCGAGCTTTCTTT.

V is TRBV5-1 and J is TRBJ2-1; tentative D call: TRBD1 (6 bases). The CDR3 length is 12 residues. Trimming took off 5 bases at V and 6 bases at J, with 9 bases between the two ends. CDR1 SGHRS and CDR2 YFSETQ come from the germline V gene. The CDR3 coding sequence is TGCGCCAGCAGTCCACAGGGCAATGAGCAGTTCTTC. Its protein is CASSPQGNEQFF.

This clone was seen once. The CDR3 DNA reads TGTGCCAGCAGCACACACGGGACAGGGGGCCGCACCGCTGGGGCTTTCTTT. Translating it yields CASSTHGTGGRTAGAFF. The J gene is TRBJ1-1, the V gene TRBV25-1; 12 positions match TRBD1. The V and J ends lost 6 bases and 11 bases, in that order; junction bases with no gene match: 19. The CDR3 sequence is 17 residues long. CDR1 is MGHDK, CDR2 SYGVNS, per germline. The full variable domain, with the rest looked up from reference TRBV25-1 and TRBJ1-1, is EADIYQTPRYLVIGTGKKITLECSQTMGHDKMYWYQQDPGMELHLIHYSYGVNSTEKGDLSSESTVSRIRTEHFPLTLESARPSHTSQYLCASSTHGTGGRTAGAFFGQGTRLTVV.

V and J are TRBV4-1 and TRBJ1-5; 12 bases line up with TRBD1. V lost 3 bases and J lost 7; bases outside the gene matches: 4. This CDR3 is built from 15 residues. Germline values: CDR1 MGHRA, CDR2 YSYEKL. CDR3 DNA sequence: TGCGCCAGCAGCCAGGGACAGGGGGCCTTCCAGCCCCAGCATTTT. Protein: CASSQGQGAFQPQHF.

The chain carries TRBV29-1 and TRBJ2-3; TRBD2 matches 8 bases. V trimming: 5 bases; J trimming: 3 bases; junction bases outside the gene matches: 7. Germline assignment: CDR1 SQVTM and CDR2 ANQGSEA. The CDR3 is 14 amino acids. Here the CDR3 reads CSVTGGVMTDTQYF. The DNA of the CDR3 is TGCAGCGTTACCGGGGGGGTAATGACAGATACGCAGTATTTT.

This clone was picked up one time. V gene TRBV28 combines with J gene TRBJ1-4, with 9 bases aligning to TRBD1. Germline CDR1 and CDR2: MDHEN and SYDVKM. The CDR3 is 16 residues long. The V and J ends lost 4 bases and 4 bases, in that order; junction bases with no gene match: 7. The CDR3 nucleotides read TGTGCCAGCAGTTGGGGACAGGGTAGGCTTAATGAAAAACTGTTTTTT. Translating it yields CASSWGQGRLNEKLFF.

This chain's CDR3 is CASSPGTGTGYTF. The CDR3, as DNA: TGTGCCAGCAGTCCCGGGACAGGGACCGGCTACACCTTC. This chain links TRBV12-3 or TRBV12-4 with TRBJ1-2; 9 bases map to TRBD1. The junction had 6 bases not matched to a gene; V was cut back by 5 bases and J by 8 bases. The CDR3 length is 13 residues.

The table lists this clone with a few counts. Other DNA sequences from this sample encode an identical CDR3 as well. CDR3 amino acids: CSVEIGASGTDTQYF. In nucleotides, the CDR3 is TGCAGCGTTGAAATCGGGGCTAGCGGAACAGATACGCAGTATTTT. This chain links TRBV29-1 with TRBJ2-3; 7 bases map to TRBD2. This CDR3 has 15 amino acids. Germline CDR1 and CDR2: SQVTM and ANQGSEA. Losses at the gene ends were 2 bases for V and 3 bases for J; bases not matched to a gene: 8.

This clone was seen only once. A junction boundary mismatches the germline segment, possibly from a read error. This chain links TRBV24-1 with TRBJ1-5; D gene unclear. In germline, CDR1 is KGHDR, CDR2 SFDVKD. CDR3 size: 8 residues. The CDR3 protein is CATRSGNF. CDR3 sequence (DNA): TGTGCCACCAGATCGGGGAATTTT.

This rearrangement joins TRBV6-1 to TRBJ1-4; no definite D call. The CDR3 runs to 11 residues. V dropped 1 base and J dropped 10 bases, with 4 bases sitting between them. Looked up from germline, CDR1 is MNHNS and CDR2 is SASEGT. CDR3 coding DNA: TGTGCCAGCAGTGAAGACAGAAAACTGTTTTTT. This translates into CASSEDRKLFF.

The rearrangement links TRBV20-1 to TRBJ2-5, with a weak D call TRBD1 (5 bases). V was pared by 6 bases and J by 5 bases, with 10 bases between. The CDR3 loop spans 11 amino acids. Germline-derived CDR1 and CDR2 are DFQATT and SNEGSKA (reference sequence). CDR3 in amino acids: CSAMNRETQYF. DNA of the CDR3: TGCAGTGCGATGAACAGGGAGACCCAGTACTTC.

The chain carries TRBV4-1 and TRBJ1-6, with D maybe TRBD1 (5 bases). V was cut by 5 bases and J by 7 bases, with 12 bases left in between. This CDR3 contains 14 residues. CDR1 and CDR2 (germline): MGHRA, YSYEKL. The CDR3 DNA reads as TGCGCCAGCAGCGTCCAGGGAGGGAATTCACCCCTCCACTTT. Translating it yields CASSVQGGNSPLHF.